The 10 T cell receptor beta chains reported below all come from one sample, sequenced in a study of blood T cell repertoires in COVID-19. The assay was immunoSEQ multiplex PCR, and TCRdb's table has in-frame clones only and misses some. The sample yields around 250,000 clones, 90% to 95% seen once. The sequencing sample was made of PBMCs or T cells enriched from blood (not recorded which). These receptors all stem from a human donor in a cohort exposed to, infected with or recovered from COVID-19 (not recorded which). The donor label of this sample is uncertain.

The chain's CDR3 is CASSYGGAYGYTF. In nucleotides, the CDR3 is TGTGCCAGCAGTTACGGAGGGGCCTATGGCTACACCTTC. V usage is TRBV6-5 and J usage is TRBJ1-2; possible D gene TRBD1, 5 bases. Deletions cut 2 bases from V and 4 bases from J, with 8 bases between. The CDR3 runs 13 residues. Germline values: CDR1 MNHEY, CDR2 SVGAGI.

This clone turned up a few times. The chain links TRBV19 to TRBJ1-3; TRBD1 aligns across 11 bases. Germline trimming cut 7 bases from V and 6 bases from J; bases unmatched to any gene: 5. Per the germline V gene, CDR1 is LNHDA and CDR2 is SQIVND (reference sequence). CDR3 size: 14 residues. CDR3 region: CASTPGQGANTIYF. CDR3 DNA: TGTGCCAGTACCCCCGGACAGGGGGCAAACACCATATATTTT.

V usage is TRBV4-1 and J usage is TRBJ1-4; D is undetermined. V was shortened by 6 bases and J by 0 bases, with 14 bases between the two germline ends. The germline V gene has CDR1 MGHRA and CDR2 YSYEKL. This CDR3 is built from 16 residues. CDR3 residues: CASSPGGSATNEKLFF. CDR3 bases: TGCGCCAGCAGTCCCGGCGGTTCAGCAACTAATGAAAAACTGTTTTTT.

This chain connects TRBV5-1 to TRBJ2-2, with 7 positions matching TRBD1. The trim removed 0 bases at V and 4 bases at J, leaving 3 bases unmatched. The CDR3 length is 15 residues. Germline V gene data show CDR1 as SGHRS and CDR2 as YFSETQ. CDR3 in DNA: TGCGCCAGCAGCTTGGAGGGACAGTTCACCGGGGAGCTGTTTTTT. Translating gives CASSLEGQFTGELFF.

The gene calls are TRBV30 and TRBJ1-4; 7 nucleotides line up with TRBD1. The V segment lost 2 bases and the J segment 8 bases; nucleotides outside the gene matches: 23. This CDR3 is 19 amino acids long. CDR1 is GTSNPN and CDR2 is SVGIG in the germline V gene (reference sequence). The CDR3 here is CAWSLGSAGPTGRGEKLFF. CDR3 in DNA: TGTGCCTGGAGTTTGGGTTCGGCTGGCCCGACAGGGCGGGGAGAAAAACTGTTTTTT.

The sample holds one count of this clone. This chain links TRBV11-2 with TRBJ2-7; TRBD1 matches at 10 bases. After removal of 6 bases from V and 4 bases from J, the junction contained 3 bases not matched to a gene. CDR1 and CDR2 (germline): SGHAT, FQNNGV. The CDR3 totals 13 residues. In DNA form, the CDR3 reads TGTGCCAGCAGGAGGACAGGGGGGTACGAGCAGTACTTC. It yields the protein CASRRTGGYEQYF.

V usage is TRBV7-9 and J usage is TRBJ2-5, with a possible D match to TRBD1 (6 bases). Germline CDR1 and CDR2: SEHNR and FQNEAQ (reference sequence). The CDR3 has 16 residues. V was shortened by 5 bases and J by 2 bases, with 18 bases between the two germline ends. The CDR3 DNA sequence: TGTGCCAGCAGCGCCCCAGGGGCGATCGTTCAAGAGACCCAGTACTTC. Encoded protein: CASSAPGAIVQETQYF.

CDR3 region: CATSDIGGSAGELFF. The DNA for the CDR3 is TGTGCCACCAGTGATATCGGAGGGAGCGCCGGGGAGCTGTTTTTT. The J gene is TRBJ2-2, the V gene TRBV24-1, with D perhaps TRBD2 (6 bases). CDR3 size: 15 residues. Germline lookup yields CDR1 KGHDR and CDR2 SFDVKD. V was pared by 3 bases and J by 6 bases, with 13 bases between.

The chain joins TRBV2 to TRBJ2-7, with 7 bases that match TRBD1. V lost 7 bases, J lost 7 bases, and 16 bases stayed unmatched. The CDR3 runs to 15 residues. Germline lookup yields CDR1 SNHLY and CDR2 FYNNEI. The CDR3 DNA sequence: TGTGCCAGCACTACACGGGACAGTCGTACAGGGGAGCAGTACTTC. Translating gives CASTTRDSRTGEQYF.

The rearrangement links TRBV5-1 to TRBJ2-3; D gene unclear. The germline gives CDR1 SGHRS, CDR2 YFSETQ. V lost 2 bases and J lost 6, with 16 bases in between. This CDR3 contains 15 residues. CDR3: CASSFDWQTGDTQYF. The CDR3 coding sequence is TGCGCCAGCAGCTTTGACTGGCAGACCGGGGATACGCAGTATTTT.